Shown below are 20 T cell receptor beta chains from a single sample sequenced in a study of cytomegalovirus exposure and HLA in healthy donors. The PCR ran on 60 Vbeta and 13 Jbeta primers. TCRdb's table, derived via immunoSEQ multiplex PCR, lists solely in-frame clones and lacks some. The sample contains 150,000 to 200,000 clones, around 79% of which appear only once. Sequences were obtained from PBMCs. The receptors come from a woman aged 45 to 65 in good health and CMV-seronegative.

The chain employs TRBV5-1 and TRBJ2-3; 7 bases line up with TRBD1. Losses at the gene ends were 2 bases for V and 6 bases for J; bases not matched to a gene: 9. Germline-derived CDR1 and CDR2 are SGHRS and YFSETQ. The CDR3 length is 15 residues. As DNA, the CDR3 is TGCGCCAGCAGCTTCGGCACAGGGGAAGGCGATACGCAGTATTTT. It encodes CASSFGTGEGDTQYF.

The sample holds one count of this clone. This chain links TRBV5-1 with TRBJ2-7; D is ambiguous. Per germline, CDR1 SGHRS and CDR2 YFSETQ. Trimming removed 0 bases at V and 2 bases at J, with 9 bases between. The CDR3 consists of 14 residues. The CDR3 reads CASSLAKSTYEQYF. The CDR3 DNA reads TGCGCCAGCAGCTTGGCCAAGAGTACCTACGAGCAGTACTTC.

This clone has only one observation. The chain couples TRBV2 to TRBJ1-2; D may be TRBD1 (5 bases). Trimming left V 2 bases short and J 4 bases short, with 14 bases between. Germline-derived CDR1 and CDR2 are SNHLY and FYNNEI. The CDR3 loop spans 15 amino acids. The CDR3 here is CASSERGEGPYGYTF. The CDR3 nucleotides read TGTGCCAGCAGTGAAAGAGGGGAGGGGCCCTATGGCTACACCTTC.

The table lists this clone with a few counts. The chain has TRBV5-5 and TRBJ1-1; TRBD1 might be the D (6 bases). CDR3 length: 14 residues. Trimming left V 4 bases short and J 3 bases short, with 13 bases between. The germline V gene has CDR1 SGHKS and CDR2 YYEKEE (reference sequence). The CDR3 nucleotides read TGTGCCAGCAGCCAACAGGGATATTACACTGAAGCTTTCTTT. Translation gives CASSQQGYYTEAFF. Variable domain in full (rest from reference TRBV5-5 and TRBJ1-1): DAGVTQSPTHLIKTRGQQVTLRCSPISGHKSVSWYQQVLGQGPQFIFQYYEKEERGRGNFPDRFSARQFPNYSSELNVNALLLGDSALYLCASSQQGYYTEAFFGQGTRLTVV.

There are a few counts of this clone. This chain uses TRBV10-3 with TRBJ2-2, with TRBD1 identical over 8 bases. The germline gives CDR1 ENHRY, CDR2 SYGVKD. This CDR3 spans 15 amino acids. V shed 3 bases, J shed 3 bases, and the junction held 3 bases outside the gene matches. The CDR3 spells CAISDYRGDTGELFF. CDR3 sequence (DNA): TGTGCCATCAGTGACTACAGGGGGGACACCGGGGAGCTGTTTTTT.

The chain recombines TRBV7-2 with TRBJ1-5; the D gene is possibly TRBD1 (5 bases). CDR3 size: 18 residues. Germline V lookup: CDR1 SGHTA, CDR2 FQGNSA. V was trimmed by 4 bases and J by 0 bases, leaving 19 bases between them. The DNA for the CDR3 is TGTGCCAGCAGCTCCCTGTTTGGGGGGGGAGATAGCAATCAGCCCCAGCATTTT. It yields the protein CASSSLFGGGDSNQPQHF.

The chain joins TRBV6-4 to TRBJ2-5; D possibly corresponds to TRBD1 (6 bases). Germline CDR1 MRHNA, CDR2 SNTAGT. This CDR3 is built from 15 residues. V was clipped by 2 bases and J by 3 bases, with 13 bases between them. CDR3 residues: CASSDPDRIKETQYF. The CDR3 region has the DNA TGTGCCAGCAGTGACCCCGACAGGATTAAAGAGACCCAGTACTTC.

The rearrangement uses TRBV14 and TRBJ2-3; 8 positions match TRBD2. Germline V CDR1 and CDR2: SGHDN, FVKESK. V shed 0 bases and J 4 bases; nucleotides not matched to a gene: 6. The length of the CDR3 is 16 residues. The DNA of the CDR3 is TGTGCCAGCAGCCAAGAAGGGACTAGACGCGCAGATACGCAGTATTTT. Translating it yields CASSQEGTRRADTQYF.

The chain is built from TRBV2 and TRBJ2-3, with D possibly TRBD1 on 6 matching bases. Germline V gives CDR1 SNHLY, CDR2 FYNNEI. V gave up 4 bases and J gave up 6 bases, with 17 bases separating them. The length of the CDR3 is 15 residues. DNA of the CDR3: TGTGCCAGCAGTGCGCAGGGGTACGGGTTGGATACGCAGTATTTT. Its protein is CASSAQGYGLDTQYF.

This chain uses TRBV29-1 with TRBJ2-1; 13 bases are a match to TRBD2. Germline V CDR1 and CDR2: SQVTM, ANQGSEA. This CDR3 contains 19 residues. V shed 4 bases, J shed 0 bases, and the junction held 12 bases outside the gene matches. The CDR3 is CSVATPTSGRAVSYNEQFF. The CDR3 DNA sequence: TGCAGCGTTGCCACCCCTACTAGCGGGAGGGCCGTCTCCTACAATGAGCAGTTCTTC.

This clone appeared a single time. The chain combines TRBV30 with TRBJ2-5; 10 bases map to TRBD2. CDR1 GTSNPN and CDR2 SVGIG come from the germline V gene (reference sequence). The V and J ends lost 1 base and 5 bases, in that order; junction bases with no gene match: 10. This CDR3 has 16 residues. This CDR3 reads CAWSAYWTSGEETQYF. CDR3 bases: TGTGCCTGGAGTGCTTATTGGACTAGCGGAGAGGAGACCCAGTACTTC.

This chain uses TRBV11-3 with TRBJ2-1; 7 bases line up with TRBD2. The CDR3 covers 16 residues. After removal of 0 bases from V and 3 bases from J, the junction contained 5 bases not matched to a gene. Germline CDR1 is SGHNT and CDR2 is YENEEA. CDR3 amino acids: CASSLDSGDYYNEQFF. In nucleotides, the CDR3 is TGTGCCAGCAGCTTAGACTCCGGGGACTACTACAATGAGCAGTTCTTC.

With regard to this clone: The junction and the germline gene differ at one end; a read error may be behind it. The chain uses TRBV27 and TRBJ2-2, with D perhaps matching TRBD1 (6 bases). The germline gives CDR1 MNHEY, CDR2 SMNVEV (reference sequence). The CDR3 runs 16 residues. Here the CDR3 DNA reads TGTGCCAGCAGTCCCACAGGGAGTCCGAACACCGGGGAGCTATTTTTT. It yields the protein CASSPTGSPNTGELFF.

The chain joins TRBV5-4 to TRBJ1-2; D possibly corresponds to TRBD1 (6 bases). Germline V gene sequence: CDR1 SGHNT, CDR2 YYREEE (reference sequence). The CDR3 runs 14 residues. V lost 0 bases and J 3 bases, leaving 9 bases between the germline ends. CDR3 nucleotide sequence: TGTGCCAGCAGCTTGGGGGGGCAGGACTATGGCTACACCTTC. It specifies CASSLGGQDYGYTF.

The V call is TRBV6-1, the J call TRBJ2-7; perhaps TRBD1 as D (6 bases). The CDR3 is 15 residues long. The ends were cut back, 3 bases at V and 2 bases at J, with 14 bases in the middle. Germline lookup yields CDR1 MNHNS and CDR2 SASEGT. The CDR3 DNA is TGTGCCAGCAGTGAGGAGTGGGGGCCTACCTACGAGCAGTACTTC. It codes for CASSEEWGPTYEQYF.

This sequence joins TRBV11-3 and TRBJ2-2; 7 bases line up with TRBD1. There are 12 residues in the CDR3. Germline CDR1 is SGHNT and CDR2 is YENEEA. The junction had 2 bases not matched to a gene; V was cut back by 3 bases and J by 10 bases. For the CDR3, the DNA is TGTGCCAGCAGCTTCGGACAGGAGGAGCTGTTTTTT. It codes for CASSFGQEELFF.

V gene TRBV13 combines with J gene TRBJ2-3, with 7 nucleotides matching TRBD2. This CDR3 comprises 17 residues. The V gene end was trimmed by 4 bases and the J gene end by 5 bases; junction bases not matched to a gene: 15. Germline V lookup: CDR1 PRHDT, CDR2 FYEKMQ (reference sequence). Here the CDR3 DNA reads TGTGCCAGCAGCTCCCCCCTAGCGGAGGGTAGAAGAGATACGCAGTATTTT. It specifies CASSSPLAEGRRDTQYF.

V gene TRBV5-1 combines with J gene TRBJ2-1, with D tentatively TRBD1 (5 bases). Germline loops: CDR1 SGHRS, CDR2 YFSETQ. V was clipped by 0 bases and J by 8 bases, with 15 bases between them. The CDR3 sequence is 15 residues long. The CDR3 DNA follows: TGCGCCAGCAGCTTGGGGCAGGGAACCGCGGATGAGCAGTTCTTC. Its protein is CASSLGQGTADEQFF. The full variable domain, with the rest looked up from reference TRBV5-1 and TRBJ2-1, is KAGVTQTPRYLIKTRGQQVTLSCSPISGHRSVSWYQQTPGQGLQFLFEYFSETQRNKGNFPGRFSGRQFSNSRSEMNVSTLELGDSALYLCASSLGQGTADEQFFGPGTRLTVL.

This clone has a handful of counts. The chain carries TRBV29-1 and TRBJ2-3; 9 bases map to TRBD2. V dropped 3 bases and J dropped 3; count of bases not matched to a gene: 1. Germline V gives CDR1 SQVTM, CDR2 ANQGSEA. The CDR3 is 13 amino acids. The CDR3 sequence is CSVEAGGTDTQYF. CDR3 nucleotide sequence: TGCAGCGTTGAGGCGGGGGGGACAGATACGCAGTATTTT.

The chain combines TRBV19 with TRBJ2-2; no clear D gene. Germline values: CDR1 LNHDA, CDR2 SQIVND (reference sequence). Trimming shortened V by 1 base and J by 5 bases, and 11 bases separated the two germline ends. The CDR3 runs to 15 residues. For the CDR3, the DNA is TGTGCCAGTAGTATAGCCAGCCTGAGGACCGGGGAGCTGTTTTTT. Amino acid sequence: CASSIASLRTGELFF.